This T cell receptor beta chain was sequenced in a study of blood T cells in healthy people across ages. Overall study results and limits: In the absence of known donor CMV status, changes in expanded clonotypes were possibly confounded.

On this clonotype itself: Its antigen is unidentified.

A sample-barcoded 5' primer and a J-beta primer mix were used in a second PCR of roughly 7 to 11 cycles. TCRdb analysed the 5' RACE reads with MiXCR anew, one entry per CDR3 protein. Found here are approximately 880,000 distinct CDR3 sequences, 40% to 60% of them singletons; the top ten hold around an eighth. Germline CDR1 and CDR2: SNHLY and FYNNEI. After removal of 2 bases from V and 0 bases from J, the junction contained 2 bases not matched to a gene. CDR3 length: 15 residues. The sequence came from a man younger than 45 in good health. The chain has TRBV2 and TRBJ1-1, with 8 bases matching TRBD1. Sequencing used blood. The CDR3 loop reads CASSEQGAMNTEAFF. The CDR3 bases are TGTGCCAGCAGTGAACAGGGGGCTATGAACACTGAAGCTTTCTTT.